A selection of T cell receptor beta chains follows, all from one sample in a study of PD-L1 blockade in urothelial cancer. Profiling relied on immunoSEQ multiplex PCR, and the TCRdb table lists in-frame clones only, not all of them. The data contain almost 50,000 clones, about 88% of them seen just once; the ten biggest clones take up around 3.2%. This specimen was PBMCs, taken around atezolizumab (anti-PD-L1) treatment. All receptors come from a man in his 70s with urothelial cancer. The conserved cysteine and the conserved F or W are not part of the CDR3 here. The order of the fields is V gene, J gene, CDR3 protein.

TRBV5-1	TRBJ2-7	ASSLALGGVESEQY
TRBV27	TRBJ2-7	ASSFLTSGRTYEQY
TRBV7-3	TRBJ2-3	ASSFLAGGRVDTQY
TRBV6-1	TRBJ1-1	ASSPGTGVKAF
TRBV4-2	TRBJ2-5	ASSHTTGGDQETQY
TRBV5-1	TRBJ1-2	ASSLAGESRYGYT
TRBV14	TRBJ2-4	ASSQGGTLAKNIQY
TRBV4-3	TRBJ2-5	ASSQDLGTDQETQY
TRBV5-1	TRBJ2-3	ASSSTSGRANTQY
TRBV6-5	TRBJ2-3	ASSLGLAGRNTQY